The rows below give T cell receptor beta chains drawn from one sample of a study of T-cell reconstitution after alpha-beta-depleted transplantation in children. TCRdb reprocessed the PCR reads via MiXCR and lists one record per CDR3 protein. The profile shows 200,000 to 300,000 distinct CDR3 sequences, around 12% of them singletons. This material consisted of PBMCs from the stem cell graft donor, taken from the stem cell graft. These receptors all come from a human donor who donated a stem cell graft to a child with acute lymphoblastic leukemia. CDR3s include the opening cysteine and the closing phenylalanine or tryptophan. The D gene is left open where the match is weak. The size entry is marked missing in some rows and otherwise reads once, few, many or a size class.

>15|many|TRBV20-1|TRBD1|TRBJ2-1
CSAVEGDSSYNEQFF
TGCAGTGCTGTCGAGGGGGACAGCTCCTACAATGAGCAGTTCTTC
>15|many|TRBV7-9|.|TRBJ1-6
CASSDHTGANSPLHF
TGTGCCAGCAGCGATCATACGGGCGCCAATTCACCCCTCCACTTT
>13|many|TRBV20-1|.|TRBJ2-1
CSARVQGGDEQFF
TGCAGTGCTAGAGTCCAGGGTGGGGATGAGCAGTTCTTC
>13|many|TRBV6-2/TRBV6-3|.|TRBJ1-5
CASSYWGNQPQHF
TGTGCCAGCAGTTATTGGGGGAATCAGCCCCAGCATTTT
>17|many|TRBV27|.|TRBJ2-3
CASSLGETLLSTDTQYF
TGTGCCAGCAGTTTGGGGGAGACCCTCCTGAGCACAGATACGCAGTATTTT
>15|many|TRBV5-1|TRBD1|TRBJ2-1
CASSPDRGSLNEQFF
TGCGCCAGCAGCCCGGACAGGGGGAGTCTCAATGAGCAGTTCTTC
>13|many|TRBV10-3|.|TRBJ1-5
CAISVDSNQPQHF
TGTGCCATCAGTGTTGATAGCAATCAGCCCCAGCATTTT
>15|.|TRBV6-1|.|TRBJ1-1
CASRRTGMRNTEAFF
TGTGCCAGCAGACGTACAGGGATGAGGAACACTGAAGCTTTCTTT
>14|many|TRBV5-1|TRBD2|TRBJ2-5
CASSRTSVQETQYF
TGCGCCAGCAGCCGGACTAGCGTACAAGAGACCCAGTACTTC
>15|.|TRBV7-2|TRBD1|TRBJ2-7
CASSLGQGLDSGQYF
TGTGCCAGCAGCCTAGGACAGGGTTTGGACAGCGGGCAGTACTTC
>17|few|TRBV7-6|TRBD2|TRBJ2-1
CASSLVTAGVSYNEQFF
TGTGCCAGCAGCTTGGTTACGGCGGGGGTGTCCTACAATGAGCAGTTCTTC
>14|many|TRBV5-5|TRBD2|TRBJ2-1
CASSYQTSGVEQFF
TGTGCCAGCAGTTACCAGACTAGCGGGGTTGAGCAGTTCTTC
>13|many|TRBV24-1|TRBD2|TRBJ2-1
CATSRSGTSFLFF
TGTGCCACCAGTAGGTCCGGGACTAGCTTTTTGTTCTTC
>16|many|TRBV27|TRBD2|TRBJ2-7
CASSPLTSGRIYEQYF
TGTGCCAGCAGTCCCCTGACTAGCGGGAGGATCTACGAGCAGTACTTC
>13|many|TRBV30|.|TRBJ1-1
CAWSAALEAEAFF
TGTGCCTGGAGTGCCGCCCTGGAGGCTGAAGCTTTCTTT
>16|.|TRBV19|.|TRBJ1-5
CASSIGLLVGNQPQHF
TGTGCCAGTAGTATAGGCCTCCTGGTGGGCAATCAGCCCCAGCATTTT
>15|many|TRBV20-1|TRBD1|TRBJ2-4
CSASPRGQGENIQYF
TGCAGTGCTAGTCCCCGTGGACAGGGTGAAAACATTCAGTACTTC
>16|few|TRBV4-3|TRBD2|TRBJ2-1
CASSQGLAGVQAEQFF
TGCGCCAGCAGCCAGGGACTAGCGGGAGTACAGGCTGAGCAGTTCTTC
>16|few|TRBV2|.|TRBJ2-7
CAIAVPISSVTYEQYF
TGTGCCATCGCTGTTCCCATTTCGAGCGTAACCTACGAGCAGTACTTC
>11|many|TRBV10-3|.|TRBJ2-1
CAISGGYEQFF
TGTGCCATCAGTGGAGGGTACGAGCAGTTCTTC
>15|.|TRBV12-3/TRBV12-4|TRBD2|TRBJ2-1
CASSLRREGNNEQFF
TGTGCCAGCAGTTTAAGGCGGGAGGGGAACAATGAGCAGTTCTTC
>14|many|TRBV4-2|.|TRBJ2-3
CASSQVAGPQEQYF
TGTGCCAGCAGCCAAGTAGCAGGACCCCAGGAGCAGTATTTT
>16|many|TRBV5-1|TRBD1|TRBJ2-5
CASSLEALGQQETQYF
TGCGCCAGCAGCTTGGAAGCATTGGGACAGCAAGAGACCCAGTACTTC
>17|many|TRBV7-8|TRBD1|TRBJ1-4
CASSEGTGGITNEKLFF
TGTGCCAGCAGCGAGGGGACAGGGGGGATAACTAATGAAAAACTGTTTTTT
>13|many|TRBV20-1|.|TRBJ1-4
CSAIWGEVEKLFF
TGCAGTGCTATATGGGGGGAGGTAGAAAAACTGTTTTTT
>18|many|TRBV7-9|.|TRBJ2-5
CASSLLSPRRNGRETQYF
TGTGCCAGCAGCTTATTATCCCCGCGCAGAAACGGCCGAGAGACCCAGTACTTC
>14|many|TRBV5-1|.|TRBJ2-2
CASKSNPNTGELFF
TGCGCCAGCAAAAGCAATCCGAACACCGGGGAGCTGTTTTTT
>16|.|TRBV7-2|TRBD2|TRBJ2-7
CASSSTIAGKRYEQYF
TGTGCCAGCAGCTCGACTATAGCGGGAAAGCGGTACGAGCAGTACTTC
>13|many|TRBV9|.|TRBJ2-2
CASRGGYTGELFF
TGTGCCAGCAGGGGGGGCTACACCGGGGAGCTGTTTTTT
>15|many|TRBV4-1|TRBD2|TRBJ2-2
CASSLAGRAAGELFF
TGCGCCAGCAGTTTAGCGGGTCGAGCTGCCGGGGAGCTGTTTTTT
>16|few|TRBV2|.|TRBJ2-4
CASCRDSLGGKNSQYF
TGTGCCAGCTGCCGGGACTCCTTGGGCGGAAAAAACAGTCAGTACTTC
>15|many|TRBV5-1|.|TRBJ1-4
CASSLESGHNEKLFF
TGCGCCAGCAGCTTGGAGTCCGGTCATAATGAAAAACTGTTTTTT
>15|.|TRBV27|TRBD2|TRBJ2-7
CASSPAGGLSYEQYF
TGTGCCAGCAGTCCAGCGGGAGGCCTTTCCTACGAGCAGTACTTC
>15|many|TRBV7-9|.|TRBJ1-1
CASSFFLQGNTEAFF
TGTGCCAGCAGCTTTTTCTTACAGGGAAACACTGAAGCTTTCTTT
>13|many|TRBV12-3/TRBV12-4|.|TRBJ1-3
CASSRTSGNTIYF
TGTGCCAGCAGCCGGACCTCTGGAAACACCATATATTTT
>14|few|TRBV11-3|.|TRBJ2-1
CASRRGGLYNEQFF
TGTGCCAGCAGACGGGGTGGGCTCTACAATGAGCAGTTCTTC
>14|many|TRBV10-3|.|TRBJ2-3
CAIRRGPDTDTQYF
TGTGCCATCAGGCGGGGGCCAGACACAGATACGCAGTATTTT
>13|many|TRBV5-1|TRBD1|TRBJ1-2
CASSPGQPAGYTF
TGCGCCAGCAGCCCGGGACAGCCGGCGGGCTACACCTTC